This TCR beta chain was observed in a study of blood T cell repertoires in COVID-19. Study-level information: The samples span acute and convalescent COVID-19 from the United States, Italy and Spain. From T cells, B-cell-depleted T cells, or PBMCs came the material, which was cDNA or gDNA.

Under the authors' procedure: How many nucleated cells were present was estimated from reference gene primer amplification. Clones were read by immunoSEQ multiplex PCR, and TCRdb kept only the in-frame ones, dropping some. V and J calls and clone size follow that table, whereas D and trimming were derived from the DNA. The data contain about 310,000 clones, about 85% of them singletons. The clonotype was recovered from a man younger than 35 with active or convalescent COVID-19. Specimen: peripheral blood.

The CDR3 nucleotides are TGTGCCAGCAGCCTGCAGGGGTTGAGCACCGGGGAGCTGTTTTTT. Translation gives CASSLQGLSTGELFF. This chain joins TRBV5-4 and TRBJ2-2; the D gene is possibly TRBD1 (6 bases). Germline-derived CDR1 and CDR2 are SGHNT and YYREEE (reference sequence). V lost 4 bases and J 4 bases, leaving 14 bases between the germline ends. This CDR3 contains 15 residues. The full variable domain, with the rest looked up from reference TRBV5-4 and TRBJ2-2, is ETGVTQSPTHLIKTRGQQVTLRCSSQSGHNTVSWYQQALGQGPQFIFQYYREEENGRGNFPPRFSGLQFPNYSSELNVNALELDDSALYLCASSLQGLSTGELFFGEGSRLTVL.